The rows below give T cell receptor beta chains drawn from one sample of a study of cytomegalovirus exposure and HLA in healthy donors. Assay: immunoSEQ multiplex PCR; the TCRdb copy retains only in-frame clones and omits some. The table records about 93,000 clones, roughly 67% of them present only once. Input material: PBMCs. The source of these receptors is a boy younger than 18 in good health and CMV-seropositive. Each CDR3 is given with its conserved first and last residue. The D gene is left open where the match is weak. The size of a clone is reported for some rows only, either as once, few or many, or as a class for expanded clones.

once | TRBD2 | TRBJ2-2 | TRBV5-1 | TGCGCCAGCAGCCCGAGCGGGGACGCGAACACCGGGGAGCTGTTTTTT | CASSPSGDANTGELFF
. | TRBD1 | TRBJ1-2 | TRBV30 | TGTGCCTGGAGTCCGACAGGGATCGGCTACACCTTC | CAWSPTGIGYTF
once | . | TRBJ2-2 | TRBV6-5 | TGTGCCAGCAGTTACTCGAAACTGCGCGGGGAGCTGTTTTTT | CASSYSKLRGELFF
. | TRBD2 | TRBJ2-1 | TRBV28 | TGTGCCAGCAGTTTAATCCGGGAGGCCCCTAATGAGCAGTTCTTC | CASSLIREAPNEQFF
. | TRBD2 | TRBJ2-7 | TRBV18 | TGTGCCAGCTCACGGGGGGGTGACTCCTACGAGCAGTACTTC | CASSRGGDSYEQYF
. | . | TRBJ1-2 | TRBV5-4 | TGTGCCAGCAGCTCCATCCCTCGGGGGTCCTATTGGGGCTACACCTTC | CASSSIPRGSYWGYTF
. | TRBD1 | TRBJ2-2 | TRBV5-6 | TGTGCCAGCAGCTCTCTGACAGGGTCTCCGGGGGAGCTGTTTTTT | CASSSLTGSPGELFF
. | TRBD1 | TRBJ2-3 | TRBV6-5 | TGTGCCAGCAGCCGGGACAGGGCGAGCGCAGATACGCAGTATTTT | CASSRDRASADTQYF
few | . | TRBJ2-3 | TRBV27 | TGTGCCAGCAGTTTGGTAGGCGGGGGCACAGATACGCAGTATTTT | CASSLVGGGTDTQYF
few | . | TRBJ1-5 | TRBV4-3 | TGCGCCAGCAGCCAAGAATACTCTAATCAGCCCCAGCATTTT | CASSQEYSNQPQHF
. | . | TRBJ2-2 | TRBV19 | TGTGCCAGTAGTATTCAAGGGACAATCAACACCGGGGAGCTGTTTTTT | CASSIQGTINTGELFF
few | . | TRBJ2-3 | TRBV27 | TGTGCCAGCAGTGCTTATATTGCGGATACGCAGTATTTT | CASSAYIADTQYF
. | TRBD1 | TRBJ1-3 | TRBV5-1 | TGCGCCAGCAGCTTAGCCGCCGGGACAGGGGGTTATGGAAACACCATATATTTT | CASSLAAGTGGYGNTIYF
. | TRBD1 | TRBJ1-5 | TRBV10-3 | TGTGCCGTCGGACAGGGGGGGCAGCCCCAGCATTTT | CAVGQGGQPQHF
. | TRBD1 | TRBJ2-1 | TRBV7-9 | TGTGCCAGCAGCCCCTGGGCCGACAGGGGCAACAATGAGCAGTTCTTC | CASSPWADRGNNEQFF
. | . | TRBJ2-7 | TRBV29-1 | TGCAGCGCCACCCGGCCGGGATACTACGAGCAGTACTTC | CSATRPGYYEQYF
few | TRBD1 | TRBJ1-1 | TRBV7-9 | TGTGCCAGCAGCCAGGTGGGCAGGGGGGACACTGAAGCTTTCTTT | CASSQVGRGDTEAFF
. | . | TRBJ1-1 | TRBV21-1 | TGTGCCAGCAGCACAGACAGGGGGACTTCAGAGGCTTTCTTT | CASSTDRGTSEAFF
few | TRBD1 | TRBJ1-5 | TRBV7-9 | TGTGCCAGCAGCTTAGGGACAGGGGACAATCAGCCCCAGAATTTT | CASSLGTGDNQPQNF
. | TRBD1 | TRBJ2-3 | TRBV5-6 | TGTGCCAGCAGCTTGTTAGGACAGGGGGCTAGCACAGATACGCAGTATTTT | CASSLLGQGASTDTQYF
few | TRBD2 | TRBJ2-1 | TRBV5-1 | TGCGCCAGCAGCTCCCAGGTGGCTAGCGGATACAATGAGCAGTTCTTC | CASSSQVASGYNEQFF
few | . | TRBJ2-7 | TRBV7-9 | TGTGCCAGCAGTTCGGACCAATCGAGGGCCTCCTACGAGCAGTACTTC | CASSSDQSRASYEQYF
. | TRBD1 | TRBJ2-5 | TRBV4-2 | TGTGCCAGCAGCCACCCCGGGACAGGGCTAAAGACCCAGTACTTC | CASSHPGTGLKTQYF
. | TRBD1 | TRBJ2-1 | TRBV7-9 | TGTGCCAGCAGCTTAGGGGACAGGGGGTACTACAATGAGCAGTTCTTC | CASSLGDRGYYNEQFF
few | . | TRBJ2-5 | TRBV4-3 | TGCGCCAGCAGCCAAGGTGGCAGCCAAGAGACCCAGTACTTC | CASSQGGSQETQYF
. | TRBD1 | TRBJ1-2 | TRBV25-1 | TGTGCCAGCAGTGAATCAGCAGGGGGTGGTGGCTACACCTTC | CASSESAGGGGYTF
. | TRBD1 | TRBJ1-2 | TRBV5-6 | TGTGCCAGCAGCTTTATGAATGAAGGGACAGGACCCTATGGCTACACCTTC | CASSFMNEGTGPYGYTF
few | TRBD2 | TRBJ2-1 | TRBV13 | TGTGCCAGCAGCTCCGGGACTAGCGGGATCGCGTACAATGAGCAGTTCTTC | CASSSGTSGIAYNEQFF
. | TRBD1 | TRBJ2-7 | TRBV9 | TGTGCCAGCAGGCAAGGGGGCGCAACGCAGTACTTC | CASRQGGATQYF